The present T cell receptor (beta chain) was sequenced within a study of early T cells in non-severe SARS-CoV-2 infection. As for the study in general: Sequenced bulk RNA came from whole blood that was unsorted, and chains were unpaired.

The protocol attached unique molecular identifiers to individual cDNA molecules. TCRdb re-derived calls from the 5' RACE reads in MiXCR, one entry per CDR3 protein. This table holds 75,000 to 100,000 distinct CDR3 sequences, around 17% found once. V dropped 5 bases and J dropped 4 bases, with 15 bases sitting between them. The CDR3 loop spans 14 amino acids. Many counts were recorded for this clonotype. Antigen specificity is unknown. Study-wide results and limits: VDJdb matches were skewed toward anti-spike CD8 T cell responses.

The J gene is TRBJ2-7, the V gene TRBV12-3 or TRBV12-4; possible D gene TRBD2, 5 bases. The source is an adult who was a healthcare worker with PCR-confirmed SARS-CoV-2 infection or an uninfected control (not recorded which). The sequencing input was whole blood. Written as DNA, the CDR3 is TGTGCCAGCAGTCTGCGAGGGTTCGGTTACGAGCAGTACTTC. It translates to CASSLRGFGYEQYF.